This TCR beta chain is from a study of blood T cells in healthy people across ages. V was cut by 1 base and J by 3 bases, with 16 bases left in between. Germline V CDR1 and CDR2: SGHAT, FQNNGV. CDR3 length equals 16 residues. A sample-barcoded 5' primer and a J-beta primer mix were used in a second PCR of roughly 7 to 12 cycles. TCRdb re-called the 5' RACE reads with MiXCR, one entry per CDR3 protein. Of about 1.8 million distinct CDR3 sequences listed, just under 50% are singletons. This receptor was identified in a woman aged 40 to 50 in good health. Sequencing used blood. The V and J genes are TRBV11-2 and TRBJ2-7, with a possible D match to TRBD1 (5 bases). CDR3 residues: CASSLVEQGGIYEQYF. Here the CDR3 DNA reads TGTGCCAGCAGCTTAGTAGAGCAGGGTGGTATCTACGAGCAGTACTTC.